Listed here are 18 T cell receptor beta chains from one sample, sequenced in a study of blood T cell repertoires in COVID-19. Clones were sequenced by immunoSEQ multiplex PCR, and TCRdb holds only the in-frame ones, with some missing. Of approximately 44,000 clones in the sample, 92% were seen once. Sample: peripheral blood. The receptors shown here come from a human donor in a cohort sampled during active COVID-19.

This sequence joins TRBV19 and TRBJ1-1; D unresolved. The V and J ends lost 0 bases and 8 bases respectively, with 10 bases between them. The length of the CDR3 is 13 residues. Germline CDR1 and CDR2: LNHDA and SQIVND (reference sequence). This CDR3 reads CASSIDSDGEAFF. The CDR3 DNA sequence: TGTGCCAGTAGTATAGATAGCGACGGGGAAGCTTTCTTT.

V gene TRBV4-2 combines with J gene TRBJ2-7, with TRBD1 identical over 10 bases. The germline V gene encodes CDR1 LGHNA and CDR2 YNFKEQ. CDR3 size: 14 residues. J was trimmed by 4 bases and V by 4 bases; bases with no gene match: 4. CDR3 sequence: CASSPGDRGYEQYF. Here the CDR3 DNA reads TGTGCCAGCAGCCCTGGGGACAGGGGTTACGAGCAGTACTTC.

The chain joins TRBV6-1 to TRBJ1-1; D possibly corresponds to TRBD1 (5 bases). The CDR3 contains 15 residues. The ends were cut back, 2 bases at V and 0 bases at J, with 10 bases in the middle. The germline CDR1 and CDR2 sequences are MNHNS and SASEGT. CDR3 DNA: TGTGCCAGCAGTGAAATGTACAGGCTGAACACTGAAGCTTTCTTT. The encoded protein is CASSEMYRLNTEAFF.

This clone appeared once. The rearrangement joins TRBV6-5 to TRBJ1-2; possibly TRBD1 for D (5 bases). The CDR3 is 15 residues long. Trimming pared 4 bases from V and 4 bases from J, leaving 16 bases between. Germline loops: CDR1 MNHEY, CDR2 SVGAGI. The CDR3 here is CASSFGTGGRYGYTF. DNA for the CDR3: TGTGCCAGCAGTTTCGGGACGGGAGGTCGCTATGGCTACACCTTC.

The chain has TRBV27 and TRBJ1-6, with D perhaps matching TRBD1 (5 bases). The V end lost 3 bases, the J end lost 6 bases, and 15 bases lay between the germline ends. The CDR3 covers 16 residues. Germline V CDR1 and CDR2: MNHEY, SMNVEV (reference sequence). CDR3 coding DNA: TGTGCCAGCAGTTTCTCCGCAGGGATTGGTAATTCACCCCTCCACTTT. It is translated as CASSFSAGIGNSPLHF.

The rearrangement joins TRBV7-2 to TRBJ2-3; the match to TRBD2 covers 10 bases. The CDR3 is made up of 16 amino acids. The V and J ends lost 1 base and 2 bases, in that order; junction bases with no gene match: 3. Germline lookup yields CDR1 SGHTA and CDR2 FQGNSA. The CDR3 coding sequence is TGTGCCAGCAGCTTAGTTAGCGGGGGGCCCACAGATACGCAGTATTTT. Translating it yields CASSLVSGGPTDTQYF.

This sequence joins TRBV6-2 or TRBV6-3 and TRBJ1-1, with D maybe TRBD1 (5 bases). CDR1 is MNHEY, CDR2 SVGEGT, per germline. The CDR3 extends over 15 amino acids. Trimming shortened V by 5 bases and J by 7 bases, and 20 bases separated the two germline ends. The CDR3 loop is CASSDDQGPGGEAFF. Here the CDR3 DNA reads TGTGCCAGCAGTGACGACCAGGGACCCGGGGGTGAAGCTTTCTTT.

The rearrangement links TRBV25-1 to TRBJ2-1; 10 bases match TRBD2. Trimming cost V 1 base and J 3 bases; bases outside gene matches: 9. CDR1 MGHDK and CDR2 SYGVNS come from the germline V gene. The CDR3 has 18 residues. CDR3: CASSELGSGRFSYNEQFF. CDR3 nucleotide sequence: TGTGCCAGCAGTGAATTAGGTAGCGGGAGGTTCAGCTACAATGAGCAGTTCTTC.

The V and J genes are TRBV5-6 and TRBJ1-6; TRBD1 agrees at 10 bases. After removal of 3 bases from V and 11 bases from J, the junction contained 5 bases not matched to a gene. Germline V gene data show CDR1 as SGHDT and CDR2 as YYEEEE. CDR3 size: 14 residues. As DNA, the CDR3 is TGTGCCAGCAGCTCGACAGGGGGCAGGACACCCCTCCACTTT. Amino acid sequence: CASSSTGGRTPLHF.

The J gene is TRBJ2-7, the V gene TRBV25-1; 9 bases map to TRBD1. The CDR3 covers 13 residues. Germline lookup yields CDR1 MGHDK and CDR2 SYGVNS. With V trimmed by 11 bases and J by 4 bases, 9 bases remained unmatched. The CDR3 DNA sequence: TGTGCCGCTAACGGGACAGGGTTTTACGAGCAGTACTTC. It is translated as CAANGTGFYEQYF.

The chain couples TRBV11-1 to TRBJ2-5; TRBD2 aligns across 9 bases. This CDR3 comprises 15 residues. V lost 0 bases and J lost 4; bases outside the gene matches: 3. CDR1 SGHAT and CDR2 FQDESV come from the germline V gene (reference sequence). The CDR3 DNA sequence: TGTGCCAGCAGCTTAGCTAGCGGGAGTGGAGAGACCCAGTACTTC. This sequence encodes CASSLASGSGETQYF.

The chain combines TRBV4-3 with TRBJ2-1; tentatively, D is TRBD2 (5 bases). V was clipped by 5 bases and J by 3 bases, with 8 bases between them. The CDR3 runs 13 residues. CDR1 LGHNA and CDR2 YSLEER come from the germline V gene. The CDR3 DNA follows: TGCGCCAGCAGCACGGAGGACTACAATGAGCAGTTCTTC. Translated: CASSTEDYNEQFF.

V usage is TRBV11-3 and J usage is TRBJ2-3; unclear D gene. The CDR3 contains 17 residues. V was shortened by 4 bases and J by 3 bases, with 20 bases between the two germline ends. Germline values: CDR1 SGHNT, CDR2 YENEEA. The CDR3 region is CASSSTPLAHGTDTQYF. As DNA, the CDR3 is TGTGCCAGCAGCTCCACCCCACTGGCCCACGGGACAGATACGCAGTATTTT.

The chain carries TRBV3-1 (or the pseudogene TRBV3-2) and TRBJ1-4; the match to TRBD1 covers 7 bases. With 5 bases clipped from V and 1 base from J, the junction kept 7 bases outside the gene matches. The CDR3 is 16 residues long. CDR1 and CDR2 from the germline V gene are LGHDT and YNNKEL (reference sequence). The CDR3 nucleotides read TGTGCCAGCAGCGCTAGCCGGGACAGAACTAATGAAAAACTGTTTTTT. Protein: CASSASRDRTNEKLFF.

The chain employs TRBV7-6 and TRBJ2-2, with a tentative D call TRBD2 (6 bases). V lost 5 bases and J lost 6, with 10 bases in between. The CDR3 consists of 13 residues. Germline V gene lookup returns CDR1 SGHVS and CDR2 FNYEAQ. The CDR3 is CASSPRGAGELFF. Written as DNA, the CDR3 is TGTGCCAGCAGCCCGCGCGGGGCCGGGGAGCTGTTTTTT.

The CDR3 protein is CASRPVSYGYTF. CDR3 DNA: TGTGCCAGCAGACCTGTTAGCTATGGCTACACCTTC. The chain recombines TRBV6-6 with TRBJ1-2; D ambiguous. Trimming shortened V by 6 bases and J by 4 bases, and 9 bases separated the two germline ends. CDR1 and CDR2 (germline): MNHNY, SVGAGI (reference sequence). This CDR3 has 12 residues.

The CDR3: CASSLDRGGPQHF. DNA for the CDR3: TGTGCCAGCAGCTTAGACAGAGGGGGGCCCCAGCATTTT. J is TRBJ1-5 and V is TRBV7-2, with TRBD1 as a possible D gene (6 bases). Trimming pared 1 base from V and 9 bases from J, leaving 10 bases between. Per germline, CDR1 SGHTA and CDR2 FQGNSA. The CDR3 runs to 13 residues.

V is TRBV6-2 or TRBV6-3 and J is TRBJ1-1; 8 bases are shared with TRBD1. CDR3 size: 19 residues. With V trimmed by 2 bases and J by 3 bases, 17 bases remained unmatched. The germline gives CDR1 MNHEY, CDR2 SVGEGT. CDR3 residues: CASSYTPGQGGTSYTEAFF. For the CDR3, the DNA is TGTGCCAGCAGTTACACCCCTGGACAGGGAGGGACGAGCTACACTGAAGCTTTCTTT.